Listed below are T cell receptor beta chains from one sample, sequenced in a study of T cell responses to AZD1222 COVID-19 vaccine. Sequenced by immunoSEQ multiplex PCR; TCRdb stores in-frame clones only, minus some. The data hold about 100,000 clones, with over 70% observed a single time. The source material was peripheral blood, sampled on day 0 of AZD1222 vaccination. All receptors come from an adult in good health. The CDR3 runs from the conserved cysteine through the conserved F or W. The D gene is left open where the match is weak. Clone size, where shown, is once, few, many, or a class for clones that have expanded.

V,D,J,size,CDR3,DNA
TRBV11-2,TRBD2,TRBJ2-1,few,CASSLTSGPYDGNEQFF,TGTGCCAGCAGCTTGACTAGCGGGCCCTACGACGGAAATGAGCAGTTCTTC
TRBV2,TRBD1,TRBJ1-6,-,CAGGTGSSYNSPLHF,TGTGCCGGGGGGACAGGGAGCTCCTATAATTCACCCCTCCACTTT
TRBV6-1,TRBD1,TRBJ1-2,few,CASSETLTGGYNYGYTF,TGTGCCAGCAGTGAAACACTGACAGGGGGATATAACTATGGCTACACCTTC
TRBV28,TRBD1,TRBJ1-5,-,CASRDRERHQPQHF,TGTGCCAGCAGAGACAGGGAACGTCATCAGCCCCAGCATTTT
TRBV7-9,-,TRBJ1-5,-,CASSLGGFGNQPQHF,TGTGCCAGCAGCCTGGGGGGTTTCGGCAATCAGCCCCAGCATTTT
TRBV30,-,TRBJ1-2,-,CAWSVLGYTF,TGTGCCTGGAGTGTGTTGGGCTACACCTTC
TRBV10-3,-,TRBJ1-1,-,CAISKIMNTEAFF,TGTGCCATCAGCAAGATCATGAACACTGAAGCTTTCTTT
TRBV7-8,TRBD2,TRBJ2-7,-,CASSRTSGSYEQYF,TGTGCCAGCAGCCGGACTAGCGGTTCCTACGAGCAGTACTTC
TRBV2,TRBD1,TRBJ1-1,-,CVLKRGTANTEAFF,TGTGTATTGAAGAGAGGGACAGCAAACACTGAAGCTTTCTTT
TRBV20-1,-,TRBJ1-3,-,CSASGPASSGNTIYF,TGCAGTGCTAGTGGACCAGCCAGCTCTGGAAACACCATATATTTT
TRBV19,TRBD1,TRBJ1-5,few,CASSPRGDSNQPQHF,TGTGCCAGTTCCCCCAGGGGGGATAGCAATCAGCCCCAGCATTTT
TRBV7-9,-,TRBJ1-2,-,CASSLDSYGYTF,TGTGCCAGCAGCTTGGACAGCTATGGCTACACCTTC
TRBV4-2,TRBD2,TRBJ2-5,-,CASSQDPSGRHMGETQYF,TGTGCCAGCAGCCAAGATCCTAGCGGGAGGCATATGGGAGAGACCCAGTACTTC
TRBV25-1,TRBD2,TRBJ2-1,-,CASSEISGAGEQFF,TGTGCCAGCAGTGAAATTAGCGGGGCAGGGGAGCAGTTCTTC
TRBV18,TRBD2,TRBJ2-3,-,CASSPPGLAGPYTQYF,TGTGCCAGCTCACCACCGGGACTAGCGGGACCCTATACGCAGTATTTT
TRBV15,-,TRBJ2-1,-,CATSQEADNEQFF,TGTGCCACCAGTCAAGAGGCTGACAATGAGCAGTTCTTC
TRBV11-2,-,TRBJ1-4,few,CASSLRRRRDEKLFF,TGTGCCAGCAGCTTAAGAAGGCGAAGGGATGAAAAACTGTTTTTT
TRBV6-5,-,TRBJ2-7,-,CASSYEGNEQYF,TGTGCCAGCAGTTACGAGGGCAACGAGCAGTACTTC
TRBV4-2,-,TRBJ2-7,many,CASSQDAGSYYEQYF,TGTGCCAGCAGCCAAGATGCTGGCAGCTACTACGAGCAGTACTTC
TRBV29-1,-,TRBJ1-5,-,CSVGKSNQPQHF,TGCAGCGTTGGGAAGAGCAATCAGCCCCAGCATTTT
TRBV10-3,TRBD1,TRBJ2-3,once,CATSPRTGGADTQYF,TGTGCCACTTCCCCTAGGACAGGGGGCGCAGATACGCAGTATTTT
TRBV5-1,-,TRBJ1-3,-,CASTGAASGNTIYF,TGCGCCAGCACGGGCGCAGCGTCTGGAAACACCATATATTTT
TRBV2,-,TRBJ1-1,once,CASSVNRNTEAFF,TGTGCCAGCAGTGTAAATAGGAACACTGAAGCTTTCTTT
TRBV18,-,TRBJ1-5,-,CASSPEPYQPQHF,TGTGCCAGCTCACCGGAACCGTATCAGCCCCAGCATTTT
TRBV10-1,-,TRBJ1-3,-,CASSESSGGAGNTIYF,TGCGCCAGCAGTGAGTCTTCGGGGGGCGCAGGAAACACCATATATTTT
TRBV3-1/TRBV3-2,TRBD2,TRBJ2-1,-,CASSLASSGHEQFF,TGTGCCAGCAGCTTAGCTAGTAGCGGGCATGAGCAGTTCTTC
TRBV19,TRBD1,TRBJ1-6,-,CATSIGTGINSPLHF,TGTGCCACCAGCATCGGGACAGGGATTAATTCACCCCTCCACTTT
TRBV19,-,TRBJ2-1,once,CASSKQGNEQFF,TGTGCCAGTAGTAAACAGGGTAATGAGCAGTTCTTC
TRBV4-1,TRBD2,TRBJ2-7,-,CASSPTSGVNEQYF,TGCGCCAGCAGCCCGACTAGCGGGGTCAACGAGCAGTACTTC
TRBV4-3,-,TRBJ1-3,-,CASSQGTYPSSGNTIYF,TGCGCCAGCAGCCAGGGGACCTACCCCTCCTCTGGAAACACCATATATTTT
TRBV5-4,-,TRBJ2-7,-,CASSLGSVSYEQYF,TGTGCCAGCAGCTTGGGATCCGTGTCCTACGAGCAGTACTTC
TRBV29-1,-,TRBJ2-7,-,CSTIHGGSGYEQYF,TGCAGCACCATTCACGGGGGTTCGGGATACGAGCAGTACTTC
TRBV24-1,-,TRBJ2-5,-,CATSDEWTPGGETQYF,TGTGCCACCAGTGACGAATGGACACCCGGAGGGGAGACCCAGTACTTC
TRBV12-3/TRBV12-4,-,TRBJ1-3,-,CASTNSGNTIYF,TGTGCCAGCACCAACTCTGGAAACACCATATATTTT
TRBV6-5,TRBD2,TRBJ2-7,few,CASSYSTSGYEQYF,TGTGCCAGCAGTTACTCCACTAGCGGCTACGAGCAGTACTTC
TRBV11-2,TRBD1,TRBJ1-1,-,CASSFLLIQGTEAFF,TGTGCCAGCAGCTTTCTCTTGATACAGGGGACTGAAGCTTTCTTT
TRBV28,-,TRBJ1-5,-,CASSLQDNYSNQPQHF,TGTGCCAGCAGTCTCCAGGACAACTATAGCAATCAGCCCCAGCATTTT
TRBV30,-,TRBJ2-1,-,CAWSGASRGGEQFF,TGTGCCTGGAGTGGAGCTAGCCGGGGTGGTGAGCAGTTCTTC
TRBV13,-,TRBJ1-1,-,CASSPGGSMNTEAFF,TGTGCCAGCAGCCCGGGGGGAAGTATGAACACTGAAGCTTTCTTT
TRBV19,-,TRBJ2-7,-,CASRAGSGYEQYF,TGTGCCAGTAGGGCAGGCTCGGGCTACGAGCAGTACTTC
TRBV6-2/TRBV6-3,TRBD1,TRBJ1-6,-,CASSSGTGISPLHF,TGTGCCAGCAGTTCCGGGACAGGGATATCACCCCTCCACTTT
TRBV18,-,TRBJ2-6,-,CASSPPVNSGVLTF,TGTGCCAGCTCACCACCGGTGAATTCGGGGGTCCTGACTTTC
TRBV28,-,TRBJ1-1,-,CASSLPTLGQKNEAFF,TGTGCCAGCAGTTTGCCCACTTTAGGACAGAAGAATGAAGCTTTCTTT
TRBV30,-,TRBJ2-7,-,CAWSRGGGGYF,TGTGCCTGGAGTAGAGGGGGAGGAGGGTACTTC
TRBV7-8,-,TRBJ1-5,-,CASSLQGHMDQPQHF,TGTGCCAGCAGCTTACAAGGACATATGGATCAGCCCCAGCATTTT
TRBV27,-,TRBJ2-1,-,CASSPRTGLYNEQFF,TGTGCCAGCAGTCCTAGGACGGGATTGTACAATGAGCAGTTCTTC
TRBV3-1/TRBV3-2,-,TRBJ1-6,few,CASSQIGMANSPLHF,TGTGCCAGCAGCCAAATTGGGATGGCAAATTCACCCCTCCACTTT
TRBV9,-,TRBJ1-2,-,CASSVDAGSYGYTF,TGTGCCAGCAGCGTAGATGCGGGATCTTATGGCTACACCTTC
TRBV9,-,TRBJ1-1,-,CASSPDRKEAFF,TGTGCCAGCAGCCCCGACAGGAAAGAAGCTTTCTTT
TRBV4-3,-,TRBJ2-7,few,CASSQDSATEQYF,TGCGCCAGCAGCCAAGATTCAGCAACCGAGCAGTACTTC
TRBV15,-,TRBJ2-7,once,CATSRDTGRGSYEQYF,TGTGCCACCAGCAGAGATACGGGACGGGGCTCCTACGAGCAGTACTTC
TRBV6-5,-,TRBJ2-3,-,CASRPWGTDTQYF,TGTGCCAGCCGTCCTTGGGGCACAGATACGCAGTATTTT
TRBV10-3,-,TRBJ2-7,-,CAISEGQGNSYEQYF,TGTGCCATCAGTGAGGGCCAGGGGAACAGCTACGAGCAGTACTTC
TRBV5-1,TRBD2,TRBJ2-2,-,CASSSIAGVNTGELFF,TGCGCCAGCAGCTCGATAGCGGGGGTGAACACCGGGGAGCTGTTTTTT
TRBV20-1,-,TRBJ1-1,-,CSASIRNTEAFF,TGCAGTGCTAGTATCAGGAACACTGAAGCTTTCTTT
TRBV5-1,TRBD1,TRBJ2-7,-,CASSLRQGDYEQYF,TGCGCCAGCAGCTTGCGGCAGGGGGATTACGAGCAGTACTTC
TRBV6-5,TRBD1,TRBJ1-4,-,CASTQGGDNEKLFF,TGTGCCAGCACCCAGGGGGGGGATAATGAAAAACTGTTTTTT